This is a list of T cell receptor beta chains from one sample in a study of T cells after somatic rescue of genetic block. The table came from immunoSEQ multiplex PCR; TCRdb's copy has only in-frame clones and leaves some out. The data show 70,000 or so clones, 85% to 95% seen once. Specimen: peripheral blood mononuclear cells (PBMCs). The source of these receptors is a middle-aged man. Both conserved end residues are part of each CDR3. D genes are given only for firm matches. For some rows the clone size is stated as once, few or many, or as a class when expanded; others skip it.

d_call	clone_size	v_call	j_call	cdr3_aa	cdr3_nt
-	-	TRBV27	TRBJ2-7	CASSTMGSSYEQYF	TGTGCCAGCAGTACTATGGGCAGCTCCTACGAGCAGTACTTC
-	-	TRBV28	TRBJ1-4	CASSSLGQGNEKLFF	TGTGCCAGCAGTTCATTGGGGCAGGGGAATGAAAAACTGTTTTTT
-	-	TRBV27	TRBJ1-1	CASSPTEEGTEAFF	TGTGCCAGCAGTCCCACCGAGGAGGGCACTGAAGCTTTCTTT
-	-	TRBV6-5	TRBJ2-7	CASSPGQSYEQYF	TGTGCCAGCAGTCCGGGACAATCCTACGAGCAGTACTTC
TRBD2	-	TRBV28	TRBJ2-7	CASTAGGRYEQYF	TGTGCCAGCACGGCGGGAGGGAGGTACGAGCAGTACTTC
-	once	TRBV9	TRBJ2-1	CASSVDAGSFSYNEQFF	TGTGCCAGCAGCGTAGACGCGGGCTCCTTTTCTTACAATGAGCAGTTCTTC
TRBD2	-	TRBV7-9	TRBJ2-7	CASSSVRGDEQYF	TGTGCCAGCAGCTCAGTTCGGGGGGACGAGCAGTACTTC
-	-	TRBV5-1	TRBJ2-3	CASSTEDYSTDTQYF	TGCGCCAGCAGCACGGAGGACTACAGCACAGATACGCAGTATTTT
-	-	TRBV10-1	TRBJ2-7	CASSGGMEGEQYF	TGCGCCAGCAGTGGAGGGATGGAAGGCGAGCAGTACTTC
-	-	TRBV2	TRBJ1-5	CASSEALGRAGQPQHF	TGTGCCAGCAGTGAAGCGTTGGGCAGGGCGGGTCAGCCCCAGCATTTT
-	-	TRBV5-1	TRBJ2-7	CASSLGWGGPYEQYF	TGCGCCAGCAGCCTAGGGTGGGGGGGCCCCTACGAGCAGTACTTC
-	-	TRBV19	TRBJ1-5	CASTPKGLIPNQPQHF	TGTGCCAGTACCCCGAAGGGTTTAATCCCTAATCAGCCCCAGCATTTT
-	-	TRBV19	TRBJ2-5	CASFGGETQYF	TGTGCCAGTTTTGGGGGAGAGACCCAGTACTTC
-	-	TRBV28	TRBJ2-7	CASSPLVGVVPREQYF	TGTGCCAGCAGTCCTCTGGTGGGGGTTGTCCCTCGCGAGCAGTACTTC
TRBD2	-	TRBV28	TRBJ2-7	CASSLDVVAGGPHEQYF	TGTGCCAGCAGTTTAGATGTGGTGGCGGGAGGGCCCCACGAGCAGTACTTC
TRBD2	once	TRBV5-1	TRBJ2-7	CASSLGGVAGFYEQYF	TGCGCCAGCAGCTTGGGGGGAGTAGCGGGATTCTACGAGCAGTACTTC
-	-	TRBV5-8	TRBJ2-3	CASSLTRGTTTPYTQYF	TGTGCCAGCAGCTTAACTCGAGGGACCACGACTCCCTATACGCAGTATTTT
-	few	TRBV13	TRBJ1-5	CASSYNRGNQPQHF	TGTGCCAGCAGCTATAACCGGGGGAATCAGCCCCAGCATTTT
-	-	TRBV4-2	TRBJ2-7	CASSQVGARTLSYEQYF	TGTGCCAGCAGCCAAGTGGGGGCCCGGACTCTCTCCTACGAGCAGTACTTC
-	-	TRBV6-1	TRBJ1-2	CASSESRDWGYTF	TGTGCCAGCAGTGAATCCAGGGATTGGGGCTACACCTTC
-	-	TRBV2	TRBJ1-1	CASSEPTGWTEAFF	TGTGCCAGCAGTGAACCAACAGGGTGGACTGAAGCTTTCTTT
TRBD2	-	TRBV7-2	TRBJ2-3	CASSRRAGGVRSDTQYF	TGTGCCAGCAGCCGTAGGGCGGGAGGCGTCCGCTCAGATACGCAGTATTTT
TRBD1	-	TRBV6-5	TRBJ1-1	CASSWTGTNTEAFF	TGTGCCAGCAGTTGGACAGGGACGAACACTGAAGCTTTCTTT
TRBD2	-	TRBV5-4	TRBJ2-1	CASSPPGGPYNEQFF	TGTGCCAGCAGCCCCCCGGGAGGGCCCTACAATGAGCAGTTCTTC